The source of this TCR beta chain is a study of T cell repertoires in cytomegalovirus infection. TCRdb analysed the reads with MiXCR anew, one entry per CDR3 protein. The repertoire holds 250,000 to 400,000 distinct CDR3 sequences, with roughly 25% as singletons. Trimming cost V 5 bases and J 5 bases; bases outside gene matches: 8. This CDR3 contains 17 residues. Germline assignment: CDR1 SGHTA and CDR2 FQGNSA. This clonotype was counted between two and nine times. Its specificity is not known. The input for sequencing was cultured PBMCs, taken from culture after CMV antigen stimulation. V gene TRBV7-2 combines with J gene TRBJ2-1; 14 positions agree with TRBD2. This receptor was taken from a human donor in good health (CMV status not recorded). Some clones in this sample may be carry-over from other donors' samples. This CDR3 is CASSTRLAGGRHNEQFF. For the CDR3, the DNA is TGTGCCAGCAGCACCCGACTAGCGGGAGGGAGGCACAATGAGCAGTTCTTC.